The entry that follows covers one T cell receptor (beta chain) sequence. This clonotype came up a few times. What this receptor recognizes is not known. One base away there is no much larger clone; base qualities are not given. The library came from RT-PCR. Sequenced using an Illumina HiSeq 2500. TCRdb reprocessed the public reads (quality trimming at Q25 with fastp, clone calling with MiXCR) and kept in-frame beta chains. Under each unique CDR3 protein, matching rows form one entry showing the most common genes and DNA. Here the sample has approximately 290,000 distinct CDR3 sequences; about 20% occur a single time. Approximately 10% of the sample is held by the ten biggest clonotypes. The data were taken from a study of response to subunit inactivated influenza vaccine (dated by TCRdb to the late 2010s). The study in broad terms: Deep quantitative T cell receptor repertoire profiling was used in the study to track responses to a trivalent subunit inactivated influenza vaccine. What the work shows at the level of the full study, not this receptor alone: It was suggested by the authors that each seasonal influenza vaccination may recruit only a limited number of new T cells.

The CDR1 and CDR2 encoded by the germline V gene are MGHDK and SYGVNS. The CDR3 runs 13 residues from the cysteine to the phenylalanine. The DNA shown is the 39-base CDR3, in frame from base 1. From V the trimming removes 6 bases and from J it removes 6 bases, while the gene matches leave 3 bases of the junction unaccounted for. The receptor was derived from a man aged 45 to 75 who received an inactivated influenza vaccine. Donor details come from another sample of the same person, matched by shared clones. Material: PBMCs from blood, obtained 21 months after vaccination. The rearrangement joined TRBV25-1 to TRBJ2-2; 8 bases in the junction line up with TRBD1. The nucleotide sequence reads TGTGCCAGCAGGGACAGGGCGTCCGGGGAGCTGTTTTTT. Its product reads: CASRDRASGELFF.